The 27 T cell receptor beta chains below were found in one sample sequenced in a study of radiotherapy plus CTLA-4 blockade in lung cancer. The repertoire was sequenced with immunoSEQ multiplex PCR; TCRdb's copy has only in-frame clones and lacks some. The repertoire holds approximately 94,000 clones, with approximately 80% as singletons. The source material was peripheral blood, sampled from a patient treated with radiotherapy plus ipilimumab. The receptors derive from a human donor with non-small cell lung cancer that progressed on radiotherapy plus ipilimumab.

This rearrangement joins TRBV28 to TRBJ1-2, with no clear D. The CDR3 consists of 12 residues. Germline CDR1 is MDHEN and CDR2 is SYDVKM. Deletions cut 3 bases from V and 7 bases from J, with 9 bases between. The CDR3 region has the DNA TGTGCCAGCAGTTTCGGCCTCATTGGCTACACCTTC. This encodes CASSFGLIGYTF.

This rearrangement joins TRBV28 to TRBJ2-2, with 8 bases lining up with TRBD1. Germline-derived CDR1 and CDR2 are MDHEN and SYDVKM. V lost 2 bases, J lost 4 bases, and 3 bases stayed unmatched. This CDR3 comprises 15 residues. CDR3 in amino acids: CASSLQTGATGELFF. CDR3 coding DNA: TGTGCCAGCAGTTTACAGACAGGGGCCACCGGGGAGCTGTTTTTT. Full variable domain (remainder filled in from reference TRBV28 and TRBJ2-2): DVKVTQSSRYLVKRTGEKVFLECVQDMDHENMFWYRQDPGLGLRLIYFSYDVKMKEKGDIPEGYSVSREKKERFSLILESASTNQTSMYLCASSLQTGATGELFFGEGSRLTVL.

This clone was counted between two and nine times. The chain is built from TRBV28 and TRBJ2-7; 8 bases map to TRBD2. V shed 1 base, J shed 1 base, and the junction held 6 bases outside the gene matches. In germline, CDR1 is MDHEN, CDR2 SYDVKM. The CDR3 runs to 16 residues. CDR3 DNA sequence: TGTGCCAGCAGTTTATTACCCGGGAGGGGTTCCTACGAGCAGTACTTC. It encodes CASSLLPGRGSYEQYF.

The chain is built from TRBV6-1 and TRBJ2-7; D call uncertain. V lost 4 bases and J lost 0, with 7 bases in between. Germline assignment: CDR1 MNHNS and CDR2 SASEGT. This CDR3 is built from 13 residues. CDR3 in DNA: TGTGCCAGCAGTGCGACGGGCTCCTACGAGCAGTACGTC. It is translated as CASSATGSYEQYV.

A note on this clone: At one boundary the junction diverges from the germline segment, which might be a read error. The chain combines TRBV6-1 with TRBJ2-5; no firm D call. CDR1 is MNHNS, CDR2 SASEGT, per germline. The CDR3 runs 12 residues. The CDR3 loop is CASSEVGSTQYF. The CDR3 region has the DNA TGTGCCAGCAGCGAAGTAGGGTCCACCCAGTACTTC.

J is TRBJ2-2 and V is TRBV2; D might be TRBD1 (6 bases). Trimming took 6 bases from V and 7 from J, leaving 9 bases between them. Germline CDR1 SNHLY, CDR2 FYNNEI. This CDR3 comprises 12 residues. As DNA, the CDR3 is TGTGCCAGCAGGCAGGGGAGCGGGGAGCTGTTTTTT. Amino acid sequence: CASRQGSGELFF.

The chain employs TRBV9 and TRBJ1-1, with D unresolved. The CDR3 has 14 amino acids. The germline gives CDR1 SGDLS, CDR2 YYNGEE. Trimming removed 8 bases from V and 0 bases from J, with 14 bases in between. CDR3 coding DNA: TGTGCCAGTACCAAGGGCGGGATGAACACTGAAGCTTTCTTT. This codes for CASTKGGMNTEAFF.

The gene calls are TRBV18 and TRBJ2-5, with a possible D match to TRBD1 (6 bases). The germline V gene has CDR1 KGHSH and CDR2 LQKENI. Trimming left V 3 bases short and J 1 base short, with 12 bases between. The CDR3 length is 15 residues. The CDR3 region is CASSPLRDIQETQYF. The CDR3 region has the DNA TGTGCCAGCTCACCGCTCCGGGACATCCAAGAGACCCAGTACTTC.

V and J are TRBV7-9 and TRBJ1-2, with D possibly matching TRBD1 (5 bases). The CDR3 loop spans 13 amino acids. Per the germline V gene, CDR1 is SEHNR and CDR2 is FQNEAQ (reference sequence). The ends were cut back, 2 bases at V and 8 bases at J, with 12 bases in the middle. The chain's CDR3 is CASSLTGSWGYTF. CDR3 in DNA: TGTGCCAGCAGCTTAACAGGATCCTGGGGCTACACCTTC.

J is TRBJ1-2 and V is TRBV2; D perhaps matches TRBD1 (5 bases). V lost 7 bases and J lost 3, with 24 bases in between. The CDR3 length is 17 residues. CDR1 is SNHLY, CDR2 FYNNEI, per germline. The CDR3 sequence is CASTPRGVTRSYYGYTF. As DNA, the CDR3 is TGTGCCAGCACCCCCCGGGGGGTTACGCGCAGTTACTATGGCTACACCTTC.

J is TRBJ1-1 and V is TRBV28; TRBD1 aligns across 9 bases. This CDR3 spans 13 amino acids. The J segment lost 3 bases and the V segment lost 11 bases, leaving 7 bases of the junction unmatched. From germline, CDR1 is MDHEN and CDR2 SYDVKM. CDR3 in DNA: TGTGCCTTAAACAGGGGGCTCGACACTGAAGCTTTCTTT. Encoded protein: CALNRGLDTEAFF.

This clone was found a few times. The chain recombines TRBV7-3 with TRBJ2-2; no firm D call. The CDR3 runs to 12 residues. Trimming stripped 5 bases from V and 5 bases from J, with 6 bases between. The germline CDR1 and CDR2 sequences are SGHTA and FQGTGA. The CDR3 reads CASSPRTGELFF. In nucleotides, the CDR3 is TGTGCCAGCAGCCCCCGAACCGGGGAGCTGTTTTTT.

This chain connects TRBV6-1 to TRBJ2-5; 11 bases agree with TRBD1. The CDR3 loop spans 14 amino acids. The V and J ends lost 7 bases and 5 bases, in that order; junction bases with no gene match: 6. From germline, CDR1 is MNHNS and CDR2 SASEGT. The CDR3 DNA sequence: TGTGCCAGCAACACGGACAGGGGGCGGGAGACCCAGTACTTC. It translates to CASNTDRGRETQYF.

In DNA form, the CDR3 reads TGTGCCAGCAGCGAAGGGGTCCCCTACGAGCAGTACTTC. The encoded protein is CASSEGVPYEQYF. The gene calls are TRBV28 and TRBJ2-7; maybe TRBD1 (5 bases). Looked up from germline, CDR1 is MDHEN and CDR2 is SYDVKM. Deletions cut 6 bases from V and 2 bases from J, with 11 bases between. CDR3 length: 13 residues.

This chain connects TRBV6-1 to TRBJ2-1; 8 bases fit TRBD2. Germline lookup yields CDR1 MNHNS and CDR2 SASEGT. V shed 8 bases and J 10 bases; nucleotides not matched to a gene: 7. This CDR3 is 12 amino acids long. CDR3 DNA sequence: TGTGCCAGCTCCCGACTAGCGACCGAGCAGTTCTTC. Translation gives CASSRLATEQFF.

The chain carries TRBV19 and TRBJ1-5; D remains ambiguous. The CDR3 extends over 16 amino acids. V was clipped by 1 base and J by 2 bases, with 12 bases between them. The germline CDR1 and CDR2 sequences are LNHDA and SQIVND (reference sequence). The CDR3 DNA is TGTGCCAGTAGTATAGTACGTGTTATTGGCAATCAGCCCCAGCATTTT. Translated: CASSIVRVIGNQPQHF.

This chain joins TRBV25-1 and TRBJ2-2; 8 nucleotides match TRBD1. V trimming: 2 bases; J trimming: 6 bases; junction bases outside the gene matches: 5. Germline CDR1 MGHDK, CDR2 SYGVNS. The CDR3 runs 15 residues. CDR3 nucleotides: TGTGCCAGCAGTGAACAGGGGGCGCTTGCCGGGGAGCTGTTTTTT. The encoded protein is CASSEQGALAGELFF. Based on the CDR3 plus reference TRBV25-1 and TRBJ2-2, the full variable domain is EADIYQTPRYLVIGTGKKITLECSQTMGHDKMYWYQQDPGMELHLIHYSYGVNSTEKGDLSSESTVSRIRTEHFPLTLESARPSHTSQYLCASSEQGALAGELFFGEGSRLTVL.

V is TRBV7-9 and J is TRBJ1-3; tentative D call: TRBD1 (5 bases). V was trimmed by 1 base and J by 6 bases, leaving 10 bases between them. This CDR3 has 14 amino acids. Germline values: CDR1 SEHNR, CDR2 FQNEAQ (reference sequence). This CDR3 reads CASSLEVTANTIYF. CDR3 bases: TGTGCCAGCAGCTTAGAGGTGACAGCAAACACCATATATTTT.

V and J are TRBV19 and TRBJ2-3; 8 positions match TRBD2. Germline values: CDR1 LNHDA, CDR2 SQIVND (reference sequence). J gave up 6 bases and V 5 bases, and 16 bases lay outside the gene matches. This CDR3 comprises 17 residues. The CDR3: CASSFGTSGGMMDTQYF. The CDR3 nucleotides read TGTGCCAGTAGTTTCGGGACTAGTGGGGGGATGATGGATACGCAGTATTTT.

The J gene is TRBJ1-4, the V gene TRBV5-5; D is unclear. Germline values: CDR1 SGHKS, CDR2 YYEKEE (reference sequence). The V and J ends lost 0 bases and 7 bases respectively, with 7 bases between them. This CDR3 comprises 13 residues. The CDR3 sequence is CASSLVSGEKLFF. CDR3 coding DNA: TGTGCCAGCAGCTTGGTTTCGGGTGAAAAACTGTTTTTT.

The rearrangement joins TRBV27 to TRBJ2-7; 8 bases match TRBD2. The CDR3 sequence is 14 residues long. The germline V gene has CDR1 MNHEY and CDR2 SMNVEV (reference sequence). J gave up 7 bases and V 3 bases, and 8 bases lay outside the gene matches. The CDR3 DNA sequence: TGTGCCAGCAGTTTTAGCGGGAACCCCCAGGAGCAGTACTTC. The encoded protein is CASSFSGNPQEQYF.

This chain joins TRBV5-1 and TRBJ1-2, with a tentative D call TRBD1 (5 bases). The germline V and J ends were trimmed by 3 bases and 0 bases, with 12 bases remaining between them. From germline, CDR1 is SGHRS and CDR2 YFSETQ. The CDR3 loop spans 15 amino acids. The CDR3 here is CASSSGTEPNYGYTF. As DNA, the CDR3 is TGCGCCAGCAGCTCCGGGACTGAGCCTAACTATGGCTACACCTTC. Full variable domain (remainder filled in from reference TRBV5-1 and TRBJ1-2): KAGVTQTPRYLIKTRGQQVTLSCSPISGHRSVSWYQQTPGQGLQFLFEYFSETQRNKGNFPGRFSGRQFSNSRSEMNVSTLELGDSALYLCASSSGTEPNYGYTFGSGTRLTVV.

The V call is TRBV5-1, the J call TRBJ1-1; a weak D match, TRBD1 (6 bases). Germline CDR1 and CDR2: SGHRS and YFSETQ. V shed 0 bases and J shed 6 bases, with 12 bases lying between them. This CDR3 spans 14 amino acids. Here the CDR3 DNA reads TGCGCCAGCAGCTTGGAGGGGGGAAGGGCTGAAGCTTTCTTT. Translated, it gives CASSLEGGRAEAFF.

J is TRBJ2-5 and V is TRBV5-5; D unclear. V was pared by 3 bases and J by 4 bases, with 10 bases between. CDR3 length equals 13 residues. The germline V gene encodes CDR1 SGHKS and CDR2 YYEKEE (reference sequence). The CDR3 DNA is TGTGCCAGCAGCTCGTGGGATAGAGAGACCCAGTACTTC. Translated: CASSSWDRETQYF. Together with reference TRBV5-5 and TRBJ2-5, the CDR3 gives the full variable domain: DAGVTQSPTHLIKTRGQQVTLRCSPISGHKSVSWYQQVLGQGPQFIFQYYEKEERGRGNFPDRFSARQFPNYSSELNVNALLLGDSALYLCASSSWDRETQYFGPGTRLLVL.

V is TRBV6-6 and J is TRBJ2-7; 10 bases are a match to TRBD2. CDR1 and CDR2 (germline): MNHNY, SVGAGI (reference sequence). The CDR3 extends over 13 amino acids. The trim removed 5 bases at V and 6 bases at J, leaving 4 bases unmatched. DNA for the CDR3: TGTGCCAGCAGTCTCGGGACTAGCGCCGAGCAGTACTTC. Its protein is CASSLGTSAEQYF.

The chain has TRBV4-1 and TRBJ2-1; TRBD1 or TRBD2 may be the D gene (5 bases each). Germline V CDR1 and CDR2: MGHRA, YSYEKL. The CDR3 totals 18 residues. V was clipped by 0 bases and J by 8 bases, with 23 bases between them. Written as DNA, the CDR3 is TGCGCCAGCAGCCAAGAACTGGGGGACGCTAGGATCCTCGATGAGCAGTTCTTC. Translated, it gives CASSQELGDARILDEQFF.

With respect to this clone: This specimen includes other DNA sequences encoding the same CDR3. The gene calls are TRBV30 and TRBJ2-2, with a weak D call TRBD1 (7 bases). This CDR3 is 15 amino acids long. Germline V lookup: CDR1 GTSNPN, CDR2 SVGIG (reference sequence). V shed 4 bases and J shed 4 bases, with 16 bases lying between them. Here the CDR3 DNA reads TGTGCCTGGATAAGGGGGGCAGGGGGCACCGGGGAGCTGTTTTTT. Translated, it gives CAWIRGAGGTGELFF.